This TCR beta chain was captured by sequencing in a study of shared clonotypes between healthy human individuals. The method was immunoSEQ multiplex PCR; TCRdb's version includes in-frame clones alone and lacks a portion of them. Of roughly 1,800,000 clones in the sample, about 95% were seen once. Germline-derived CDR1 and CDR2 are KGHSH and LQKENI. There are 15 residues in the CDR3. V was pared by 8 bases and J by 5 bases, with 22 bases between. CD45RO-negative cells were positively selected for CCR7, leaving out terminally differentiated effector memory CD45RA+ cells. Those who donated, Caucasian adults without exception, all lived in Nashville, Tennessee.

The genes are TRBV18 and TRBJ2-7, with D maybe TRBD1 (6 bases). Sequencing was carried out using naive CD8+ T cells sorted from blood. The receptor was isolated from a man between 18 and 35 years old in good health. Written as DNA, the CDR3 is TGTGCCAGCGCCACCCCTTGGGGGCACGGGCACGAGCAGTACTTC. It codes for CASATPWGHGHEQYF. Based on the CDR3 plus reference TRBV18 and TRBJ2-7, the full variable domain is NAGVMQNPRHLVRRRGQEARLRCSPMKGHSHVYWYRQLPEEGLKFMVYLQKENIIDESGMPKERFSAEFPKEGPSILRIQQVVRGDSAAYFCASATPWGHGHEQYFGPGTRLTVT.